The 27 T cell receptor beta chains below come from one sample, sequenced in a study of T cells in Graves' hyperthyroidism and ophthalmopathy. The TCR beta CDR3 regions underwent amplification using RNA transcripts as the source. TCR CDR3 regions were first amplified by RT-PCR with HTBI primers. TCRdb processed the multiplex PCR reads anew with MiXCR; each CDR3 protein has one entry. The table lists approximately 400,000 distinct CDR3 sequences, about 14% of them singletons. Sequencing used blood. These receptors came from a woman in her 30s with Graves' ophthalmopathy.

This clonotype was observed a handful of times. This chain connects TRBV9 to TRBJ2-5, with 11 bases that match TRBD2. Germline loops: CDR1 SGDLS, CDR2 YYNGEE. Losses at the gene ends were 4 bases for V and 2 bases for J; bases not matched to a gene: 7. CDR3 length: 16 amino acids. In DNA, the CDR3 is TGTGCCAGCAGCCCAAGACTAGCGGGGCAACAAGAGACCCAGTACTTC. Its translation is CASSPRLAGQQETQYF.

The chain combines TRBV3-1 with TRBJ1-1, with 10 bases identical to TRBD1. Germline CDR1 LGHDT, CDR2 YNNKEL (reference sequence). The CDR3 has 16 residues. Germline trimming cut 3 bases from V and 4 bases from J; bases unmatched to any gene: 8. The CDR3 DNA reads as TGTGCCAGCAGCCACCGGGACAGGGGAAGGGCCACTGAAGCTTTCTTT. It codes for CASSHRDRGRATEAFF.

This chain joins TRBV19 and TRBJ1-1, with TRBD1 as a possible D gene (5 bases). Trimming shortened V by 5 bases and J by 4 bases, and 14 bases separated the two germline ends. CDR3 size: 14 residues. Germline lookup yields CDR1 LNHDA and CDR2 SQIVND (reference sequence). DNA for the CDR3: TGTGCCAGTAGTGACCTTAGGGGAGGCACTGAAGCTTTCTTT. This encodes CASSDLRGGTEAFF.

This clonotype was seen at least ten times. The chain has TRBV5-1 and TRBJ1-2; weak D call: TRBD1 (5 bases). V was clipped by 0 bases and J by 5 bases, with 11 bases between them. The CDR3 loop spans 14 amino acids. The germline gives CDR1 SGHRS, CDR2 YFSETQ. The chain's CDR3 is CASSLAPGQYGYTF. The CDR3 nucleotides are TGCGCCAGCAGCTTGGCCCCAGGGCAATATGGCTACACCTTC.

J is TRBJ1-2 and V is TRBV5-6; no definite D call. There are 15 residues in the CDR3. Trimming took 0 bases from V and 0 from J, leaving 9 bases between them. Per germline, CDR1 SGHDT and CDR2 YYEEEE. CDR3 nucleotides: TGTGCCAGCAGCTTGGCGGACGGTACTAACTATGGCTACACCTTC. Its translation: CASSLADGTNYGYTF.

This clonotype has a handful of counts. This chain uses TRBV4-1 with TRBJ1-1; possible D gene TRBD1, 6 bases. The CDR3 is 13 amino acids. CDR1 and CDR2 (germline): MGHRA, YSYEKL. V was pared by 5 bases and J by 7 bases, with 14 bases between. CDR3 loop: CASSFGGGREAFF. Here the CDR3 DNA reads TGCGCCAGCAGCTTCGGGGGGGGGCGTGAAGCTTTCTTT.

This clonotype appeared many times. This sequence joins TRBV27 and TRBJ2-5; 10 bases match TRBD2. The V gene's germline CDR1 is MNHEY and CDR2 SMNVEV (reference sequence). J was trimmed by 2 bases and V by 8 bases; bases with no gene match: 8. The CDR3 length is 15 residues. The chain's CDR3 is CASGELAGLQETQYF. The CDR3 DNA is TGTGCCAGCGGGGAACTAGCGGGATTACAAGAGACCCAGTACTTC.

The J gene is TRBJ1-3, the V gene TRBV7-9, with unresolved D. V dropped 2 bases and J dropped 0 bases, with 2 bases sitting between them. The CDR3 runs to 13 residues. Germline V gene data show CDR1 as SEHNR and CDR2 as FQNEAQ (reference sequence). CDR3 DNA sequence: TGTGCCAGCAGCTTATTCTCTGGAAACACCATATATTTT. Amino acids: CASSLFSGNTIYF.

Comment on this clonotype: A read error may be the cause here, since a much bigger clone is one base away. The CDR3 loop is CTTSRDPTSGGSTDTQYF. CDR3 sequence (DNA): TGTACCACCAGCAGAGACCCTACTAGCGGGGGCAGCACAGATACGCAGTATTTT. J is TRBJ2-3 and V is TRBV15; 11 bases map to TRBD2. Germline V gene sequence: CDR1 LNHNV, CDR2 YYDKDF (reference sequence). This CDR3 region has 18 residues.

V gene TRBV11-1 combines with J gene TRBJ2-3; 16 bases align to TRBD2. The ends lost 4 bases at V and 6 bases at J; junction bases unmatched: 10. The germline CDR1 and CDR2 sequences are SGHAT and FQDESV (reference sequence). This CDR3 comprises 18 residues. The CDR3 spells CASSSAGLAGGLGDTQYF. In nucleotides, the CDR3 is TGTGCCAGCAGCTCAGCGGGACTAGCGGGGGGGCTGGGTGATACGCAGTATTTT.

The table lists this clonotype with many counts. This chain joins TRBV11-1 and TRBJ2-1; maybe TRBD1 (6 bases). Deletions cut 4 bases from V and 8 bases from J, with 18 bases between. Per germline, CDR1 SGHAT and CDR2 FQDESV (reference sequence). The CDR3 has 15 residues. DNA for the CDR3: TGTGCCAGCAGCTCGGCGGCAGGGGTTCGCTATGAGCAGTTCTTC. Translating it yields CASSSAAGVRYEQFF.

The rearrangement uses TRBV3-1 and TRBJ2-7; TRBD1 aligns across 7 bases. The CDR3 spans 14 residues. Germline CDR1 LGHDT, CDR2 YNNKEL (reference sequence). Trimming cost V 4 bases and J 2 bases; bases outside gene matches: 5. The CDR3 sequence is CASSLWDSPYEQYF. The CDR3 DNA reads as TGTGCCAGCAGCCTCTGGGACAGCCCCTACGAGCAGTACTTC.

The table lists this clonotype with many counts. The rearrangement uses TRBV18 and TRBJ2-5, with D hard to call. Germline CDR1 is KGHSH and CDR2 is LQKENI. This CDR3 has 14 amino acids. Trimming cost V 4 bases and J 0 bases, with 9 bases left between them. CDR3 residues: CASSLEEYQETQYF. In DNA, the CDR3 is TGTGCCAGCTCACTAGAAGAGTACCAAGAGACCCAGTACTTC.

This chain's CDR3 is CASSVASGGASGELFF. In nucleotides, the CDR3 is TGTGCCAGCAGCGTAGCTAGCGGGGGGGCTTCCGGGGAGCTGTTTTTT. The V gene is TRBV9, the J gene TRBJ2-2, with 12 bases identical to TRBD2. The length of the CDR3 is 16 residues. The ends lost 0 bases at V and 6 bases at J; junction bases unmatched: 3. Germline CDR1 SGDLS, CDR2 YYNGEE.

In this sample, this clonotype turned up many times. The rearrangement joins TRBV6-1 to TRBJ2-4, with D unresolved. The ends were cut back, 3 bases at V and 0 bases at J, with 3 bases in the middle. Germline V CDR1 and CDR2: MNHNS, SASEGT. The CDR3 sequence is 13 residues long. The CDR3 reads CASSDLAKNIQYF. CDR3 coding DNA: TGTGCCAGCAGTGATCTAGCCAAAAACATTCAGTACTTC.

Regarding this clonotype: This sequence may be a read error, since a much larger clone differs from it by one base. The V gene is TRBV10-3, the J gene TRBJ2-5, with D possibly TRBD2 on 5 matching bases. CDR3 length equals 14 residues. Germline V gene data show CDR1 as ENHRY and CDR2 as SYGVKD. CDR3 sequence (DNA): TGTGCCATCAGTGAGTCGGGAGATGAAGAGGCCCAGTACTTC. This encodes CAISESGDEEAQYF.

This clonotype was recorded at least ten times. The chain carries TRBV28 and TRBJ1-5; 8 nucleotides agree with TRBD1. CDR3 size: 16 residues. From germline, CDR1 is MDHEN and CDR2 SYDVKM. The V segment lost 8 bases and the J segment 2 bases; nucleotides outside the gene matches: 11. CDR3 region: CASLSTRTGRNQPQHF. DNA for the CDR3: TGTGCCAGCTTATCGACCAGGACAGGGCGCAATCAGCCCCAGCATTTT.

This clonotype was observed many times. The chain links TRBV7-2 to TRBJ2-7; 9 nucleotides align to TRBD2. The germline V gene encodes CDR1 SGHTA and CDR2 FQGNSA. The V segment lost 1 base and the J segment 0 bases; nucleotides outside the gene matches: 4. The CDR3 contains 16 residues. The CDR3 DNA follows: TGTGCCAGCAGCTTAGGGATTAGCGGGGGCTCCTACGAGCAGTACTTC. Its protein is CASSLGISGGSYEQYF.

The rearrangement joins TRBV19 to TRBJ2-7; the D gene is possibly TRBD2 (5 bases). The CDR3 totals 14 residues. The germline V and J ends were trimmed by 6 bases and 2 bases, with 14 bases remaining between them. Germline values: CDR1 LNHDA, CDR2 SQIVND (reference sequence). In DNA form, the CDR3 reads TGTGCCAGTAGCAACCGGGATCGAACCTACGAGCAGTACTTC. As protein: CASSNRDRTYEQYF.

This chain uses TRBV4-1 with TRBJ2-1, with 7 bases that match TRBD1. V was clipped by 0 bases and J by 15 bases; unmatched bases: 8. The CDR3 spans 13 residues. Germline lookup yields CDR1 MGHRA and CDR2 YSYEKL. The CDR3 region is CASSQESTGCPFF. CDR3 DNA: TGCGCCAGCAGCCAAGAATCGACAGGGTGTCCGTTCTTC.

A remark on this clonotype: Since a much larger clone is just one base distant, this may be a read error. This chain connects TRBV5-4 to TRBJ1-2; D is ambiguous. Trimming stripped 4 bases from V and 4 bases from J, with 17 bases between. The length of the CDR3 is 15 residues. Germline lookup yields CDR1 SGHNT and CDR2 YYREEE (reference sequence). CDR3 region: CASSPGGIGTYGYTF. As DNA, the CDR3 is TGTGCCAGCAGCCCAGGAGGGATTGGAACCTATGGCTACACCTTC.

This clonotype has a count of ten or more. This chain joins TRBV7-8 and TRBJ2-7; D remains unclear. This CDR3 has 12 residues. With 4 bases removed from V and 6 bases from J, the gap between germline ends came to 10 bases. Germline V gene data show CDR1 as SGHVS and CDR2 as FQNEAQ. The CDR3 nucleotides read TGTGCCAGCAGCTCCTCCTACCCCGAGCAGTACTTC. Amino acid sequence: CASSSSYPEQYF.

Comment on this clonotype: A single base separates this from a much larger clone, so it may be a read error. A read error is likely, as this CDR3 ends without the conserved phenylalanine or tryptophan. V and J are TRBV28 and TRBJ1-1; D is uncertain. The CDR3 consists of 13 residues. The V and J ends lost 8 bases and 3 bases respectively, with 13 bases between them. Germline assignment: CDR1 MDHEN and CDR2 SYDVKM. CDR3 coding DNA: TGTGCCAGCCTCCAGAGACTGCACACTGAAGCTTTCGTT. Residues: CASLQRLHTEAFV.

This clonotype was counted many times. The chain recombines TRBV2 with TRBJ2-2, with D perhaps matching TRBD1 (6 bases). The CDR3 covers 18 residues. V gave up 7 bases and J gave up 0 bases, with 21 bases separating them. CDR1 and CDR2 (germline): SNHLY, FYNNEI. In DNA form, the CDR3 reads TGTGCCAGCAAGCCTTATGGCCCAGGGACAACGAACACCGGGGAGCTGTTTTTT. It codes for CASKPYGPGTTNTGELFF.

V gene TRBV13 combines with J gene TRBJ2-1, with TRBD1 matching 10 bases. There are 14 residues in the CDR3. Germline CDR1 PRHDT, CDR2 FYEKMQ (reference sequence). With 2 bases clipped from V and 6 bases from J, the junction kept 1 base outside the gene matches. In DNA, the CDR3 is TGTGCCAGCAGCTTAAGGACAGGGGGCAATGAGCAGTTCTTC. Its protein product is CASSLRTGGNEQFF.

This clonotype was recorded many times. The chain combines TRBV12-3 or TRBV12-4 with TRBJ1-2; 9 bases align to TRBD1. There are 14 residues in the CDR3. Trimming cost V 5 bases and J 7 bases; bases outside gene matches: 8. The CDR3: CASSRDREPGGYTF. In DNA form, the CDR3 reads TGTGCCAGCAGTCGGGACAGGGAACCTGGTGGCTACACCTTC.

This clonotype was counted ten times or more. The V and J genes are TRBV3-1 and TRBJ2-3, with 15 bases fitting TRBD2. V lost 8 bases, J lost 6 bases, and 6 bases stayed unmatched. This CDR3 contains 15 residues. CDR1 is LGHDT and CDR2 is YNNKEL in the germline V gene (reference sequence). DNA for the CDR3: TGTGCCAGCTCCGGGACTAGCGGGGGGTTCGATACGCAGTATTTT. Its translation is CASSGTSGGFDTQYF.